One and the same sample provided the 7 T cell receptor beta chains below, sequenced in a study of T cells in Graves' hyperthyroidism and ophthalmopathy. RNA transcripts provided the source from which TCR beta CDR3 regions were amplified. The primer set for the first-round RT-PCR of the TCR CDR3 was HTBI. TCRdb fed the multiplex PCR reads into MiXCR, producing one record per CDR3 protein. The sample has hundreds of thousands of distinct CDR3 sequences; 12% to 15% are singletons. Sequences were obtained from blood. All receptors come from a woman aged 18-29 years with Graves' hyperthyroidism.

This clonotype was picked up many times. The rearrangement uses TRBV7-9 and TRBJ2-7; D might be TRBD1 or TRBD2, each matching 6 bases. The germline gives CDR1 SEHNR, CDR2 FQNEAQ (reference sequence). The ends were cut back, 0 bases at V and 3 bases at J, with 12 bases in the middle. This CDR3 is built from 15 residues. The CDR3 spells CASSLAEGVHYEQYF. DNA for the CDR3: TGTGCCAGCAGCTTAGCGGAGGGGGTCCACTACGAGCAGTACTTC.

The chain joins TRBV5-1 to TRBJ2-5; the match to TRBD1 covers 7 bases. The CDR3 extends over 15 amino acids. Germline V gene lookup returns CDR1 SGHRS and CDR2 YFSETQ. The J segment lost 7 bases and the V segment lost 7 bases, leaving 16 bases of the junction unmatched. Here the CDR3 reads CASRLNTGDTRTQYF. Here the CDR3 DNA reads TGCGCCAGCCGGCTAAATACAGGGGATACTAGGACCCAGTACTTC.

The V call is TRBV6-1, the J call TRBJ1-6; D call uncertain. The CDR3 length is 14 residues. From germline, CDR1 is MNHNS and CDR2 SASEGT. The germline V and J ends were trimmed by 7 bases and 7 bases, with 14 bases remaining between them. CDR3 protein: CASKAFSANSPLHF. CDR3 sequence (DNA): TGTGCCAGCAAAGCTTTTTCGGCAAATTCACCCCTCCACTTT.

The DNA of the CDR3 is TGTGCCAGCAGCCAAGATCTCGGGACACCCTCCTACGAGCAGTACTTC. It yields the protein CASSQDLGTPSYEQYF. This sequence joins TRBV14 and TRBJ2-7; maybe TRBD1 (6 bases). CDR3 length equals 16 residues. Trimming cost V 0 bases and J 0 bases, with 12 bases left between them. The germline gives CDR1 SGHDN, CDR2 FVKESK.

On this clonotype: One end of the junction does not line up with germline, which may come from a read error. V and J are TRBV9 and TRBJ2-1, with 11 positions matching TRBD2. This CDR3 region has 17 residues. Germline CDR1 SGDLS, CDR2 YYNGEE. The CDR3 sequence is CASSVATSGSSYNEQLF. As DNA, the CDR3 is TGTGCCAGCAGCGTAGCTACTAGCGGGAGCTCCTACAATGAGCAGTTGTTC.

At least ten counts were recorded for this clonotype. The chain recombines TRBV19 with TRBJ1-5; weak D call: TRBD1 (5 bases). CDR1 LNHDA and CDR2 SQIVND come from the germline V gene (reference sequence). V was trimmed by 1 base and J by 2 bases, leaving 18 bases between them. This CDR3 has 18 amino acids. CDR3 DNA: TGTGCCAGTAGTATAGGAGGACATGGGGGAACTCGCAATCAGCCCCAGCATTTT. Protein sequence: CASSIGGHGGTRNQPQHF.

This clonotype was picked up many times. J is TRBJ2-7 and V is TRBV7-2; TRBD2 agrees at 8 bases. V lost 2 bases and J lost 1; bases outside the gene matches: 10. The CDR3 sequence is 17 residues long. The V gene's germline CDR1 is SGHTA and CDR2 FQGNSA. CDR3 region: CASSLRGAGGTSYEQYF. The CDR3 DNA is TGTGCCAGCAGCTTAAGAGGGGCGGGGGGCACTTCCTACGAGCAGTACTTC.